This T cell receptor (beta chain) appears in the sequencing data of a study of OX40 agonist ivuxolimab in advanced cancers. About the research overall: Participants, 75% to 85% male, averaged roughly 60 years of age, ranging from about 20 to 80. Partial responses were seen in three patients, one with hepatocellular carcinoma and two with cutaneous melanoma. Findings of the study overall: It was not determined which antigens were specifically recognized by the peripheral T cells that had undergone clonal expansion.

Profiled with immunoSEQ multiplex PCR; TCRdb holds only in-frame clones, not every one. This repertoire shows about 96,000 clones, 90% found once; its top ten account for around 1.5%. The ends were cut back, 1 base at V and 1 base at J, with 9 bases in the middle. Per germline, CDR1 SEHNR and CDR2 FQNEAQ (reference sequence). The length of the CDR3 is 15 residues. Turning to this clone: Its antigen remains unidentified.

The sequenced sample was CD4+ or CD8+ T cells sorted from blood, obtained in a trial of the OX40 agonist ivuxolimab. The receptor's source is an adult with an advanced solid tumor such as melanoma, head and neck, liver or kidney cancer. This chain connects TRBV7-9 to TRBJ2-3; D is ambiguous. CDR3 in DNA: TGTGCCAGCAGCTTAGGGGGTGTTGGCACAGATACGCAGTATTTT. It is translated as CASSLGGVGTDTQYF.